The sequence of this T cell receptor (beta chain) was determined in a study of chemoradiotherapy in HPV16-positive cancers. Clones were read by immunoSEQ multiplex PCR, and TCRdb kept only the in-frame ones, dropping some. The sample shows about 25,000 clones, 94% of them seen only once. Sampling was conducted from a patient who underwent chemoradiotherapy. This TCR was sampled from a human donor with HPV-associated anogenital cancer.

CDR3 residues: CASKLGGDVEQYF. CDR3 nucleotides: TGCGCCAGCAAACTCGGAGGGGACGTCGAGCAGTACTTC. This chain joins TRBV10-2 and TRBJ2-7; a possible D gene is TRBD2 (6 bases). Germline CDR1 reads WSHSY; CDR2 reads SAAADI. V dropped 7 bases and J dropped 6 bases, with 16 bases sitting between them. The CDR3 sequence is 13 residues long.